This T cell receptor beta chain was sequenced in a study of PD-L1 blockade in urothelial cancer. The CDR3 consists of 12 residues. The germline V and J ends were trimmed by 7 bases and 3 bases, with 10 bases remaining between them. Germline CDR1 is SGHNT and CDR2 is YYREEE (reference sequence). The time point denotes: peripheral blood 6 weeks after treatment start. Measured with immunoSEQ multiplex PCR; TCRdb has only the in-frame clones, and not every one. The sample holds around 69,000 clones; more than 85% are singletons and the top ten take around 0.94%. Study-wide findings and caveats: When measured at 3 weeks, tumor-associated blood clones expanded more in durable-benefit patients.

As to this clone: Its antigen remains unknown.

The specimen comprised PBMCs, sampled around atezolizumab (anti-PD-L1) treatment. The receptor comes from a woman of 80 years or more with urothelial cancer. The rearrangement uses TRBV5-4 and TRBJ1-2; D is ambiguous. CDR3 in DNA: TGTGCCAGCGCCGTAGAGTACTATGGCTACACCTTC. Protein sequence: CASAVEYYGYTF.